The 6 T cell receptor beta chains below all came from one sample that was sequenced in a study of beta chain features in type 1 diabetes. Investigators reverse transcribed all isolated RNA, so they sequenced expressed TCRB transcripts. Sequencing used immunoSEQ multiplex PCR; TCRdb keeps in-frame clones, though not all of them. The profile covers about 930,000 clones, with under 20% appearing a single time and 0.023% taken by the ten largest. Sequencing was carried out using naive CD4+ T cells from blood. These receptors were collected from a woman between 18 and 29 years old in good health.

This clone was observed a few times. The sample contains more than one DNA sequence encoding this CDR3. This sequence joins TRBV2 and TRBJ2-1; unclear D gene. Between the trimmed V and J ends, which lost 6 bases and 2 bases, there was a span of 2 bases. This CDR3 contains 11 residues. The germline gives CDR1 SNHLY, CDR2 FYNNEI. CDR3 sequence: CASRAYNEQFF. In nucleotides, the CDR3 is TGTGCCAGCAGGGCCTACAATGAGCAGTTCTTC.

The chain recombines TRBV27 with TRBJ1-1; possible D gene TRBD1, 5 bases. Germline-derived CDR1 and CDR2 are MNHEY and SMNVEV (reference sequence). Deletions cut 3 bases from V and 5 bases from J, with 13 bases between. This CDR3 spans 14 amino acids. The CDR3 sequence: CASSFGEGTTEAFF. The CDR3 nucleotides read TGTGCCAGCAGTTTTGGGGAAGGGACGACTGAAGCTTTCTTT.

The CDR3 is CASSLRSGRAVDEQFF. The CDR3 region has the DNA TGTGCCAGCAGCTTACGTAGCGGGAGGGCCGTAGATGAGCAGTTCTTC. The J gene is TRBJ2-1, the V gene TRBV11-3; 11 bases are a match to TRBD2. V dropped 2 bases and J dropped 8; count of bases not matched to a gene: 8. Germline V gives CDR1 SGHNT, CDR2 YENEEA. The CDR3 is 16 amino acids.

This rearrangement joins TRBV15 to TRBJ2-5; D uncertain. The V gene's germline CDR1 is LNHNV and CDR2 YYDKDF (reference sequence). The V gene lost 1 base and the J gene lost 0 bases, with 12 bases spanning the gap. The CDR3 extends over 16 amino acids. CDR3 sequence reads: CATSRGLERYQETQYF. CDR3 in DNA: TGTGCCACCAGCAGAGGCTTAGAGCGTTACCAAGAGACCCAGTACTTC.

The rearrangement uses TRBV28 and TRBJ2-3; D is possibly TRBD2 (6 bases). V was shortened by 5 bases and J by 5 bases, with 20 bases between the two germline ends. CDR1 is MDHEN and CDR2 is SYDVKM in the germline V gene. The CDR3 consists of 16 residues. CDR3: CASSAPMRDRIDTQYF. The CDR3 DNA follows: TGTGCCAGCAGTGCCCCCATGCGGGATCGGATAGATACGCAGTATTTT.

The rearrangement uses TRBV11-2 and TRBJ2-5, with a tentative D call TRBD2 (5 bases). The CDR3 length is 14 residues. CDR1 SGHAT and CDR2 FQNNGV come from the germline V gene. The V end was cut by 5 bases, the J end by 7 bases, with 17 bases between. The CDR3 spells CASSRDGNLGTQYF. For the CDR3, the DNA is TGTGCCAGCAGCCGCGACGGGAACCTGGGGACCCAGTACTTC.